Listed below are T cell receptor beta chains from one sample, sequenced in a study of preoperative IRX-2 immunotherapy in early breast cancer. The assay was immunoSEQ multiplex PCR, and TCRdb's table has in-frame clones only and misses some. Of 40,000 to 45,000 clones listed, approximately 77% are singletons. Sequenced here: tumor tissue, sampled after IRX-2 immunotherapy. The origin of the receptors is a human donor with breast cancer. Each CDR3 is given with its conserved first and last residue. Fields, in order: J gene, V gene, D gene, clone size, CDR3 DNA, CDR3 protein. D genes are given only for firm matches. Expanded clones are given a class, and other clones once, few, many or no size at all.

J: TRBJ2-7; V: TRBV30; D: NA; size: NA; DNA: TGTGCCTGGAGCGGGACGGAGATCTACGAGCAGTACTTC; CDR3: CAWSGTEIYEQYF
J: TRBJ1-1; V: TRBV19; D: NA; size: NA; DNA: TGTGCCAGCAAAACAGGGTTTAACACTGAAGCTTTCTTT; CDR3: CASKTGFNTEAFF
J: TRBJ1-4; V: TRBV18; D: NA; size: NA; DNA: TGTGCCAGCTCACCGAGGGACGTAGGTGGTGAAAAACTGTTTTTT; CDR3: CASSPRDVGGEKLFF
J: TRBJ1-4; V: TRBV5-1; D: NA; size: NA; DNA: TGCGCCAGCAGCTTGGGCCTAATATCGGGTGAAAAACTGTTTTTT; CDR3: CASSLGLISGEKLFF
J: TRBJ2-3; V: TRBV7-5; D: NA; size: NA; DNA: TGTGCCAGCAGCTTAGAGGGACAGGCTAGCACAGATACGCAGTATTTT; CDR3: CASSLEGQASTDTQYF
J: TRBJ2-3; V: TRBV6-7; D: NA; size: NA; DNA: TGTGCCAGCGGCTTTGGGGGCGGAGATACGCAGTATTTT; CDR3: CASGFGGGDTQYF
J: TRBJ1-2; V: TRBV6-8; D: NA; size: few; DNA: TGTGCCAGCAGTGAGGTGGTTGGCTATGGCTACACCTTC; CDR3: CASSEVVGYGYTF
J: TRBJ2-5; V: TRBV11-3; D: NA; size: few; DNA: TGTGCCAGCAGCCCGGTTGGAAGGGAAGAGACCCAGTACTTC; CDR3: CASSPVGREETQYF
J: TRBJ1-3; V: TRBV5-1; D: NA; size: NA; DNA: TGCGCCAGCAGCTTGGGGCGGGGAGACTCTGGAAACACCATATATTTT; CDR3: CASSLGRGDSGNTIYF
J: TRBJ2-2; V: TRBV7-4; D: NA; size: NA; DNA: TGTGCCAGCAGCTTTCTCACCCTCGCCGGGGCGCGGTCCGGGGAGCTGTTTTTT; CDR3: CASSFLTLAGARSGELFF
J: TRBJ2-7; V: TRBV10-2; D: TRBD1; size: NA; DNA: TGCGCCAGTGGTATCGACAGGGGGGGCGAGCAGTACTTC; CDR3: CASGIDRGGEQYF
J: TRBJ2-1; V: TRBV6-8; D: NA; size: NA; DNA: TGTGCCAGCAGAAGAACAGGGCCCAATGAGCAGTTCTTC; CDR3: CASRRTGPNEQFF
J: TRBJ2-3; V: TRBV11-3; D: NA; size: NA; DNA: TGTGCCAGCAGCTTGAACAGGGTAGGAGATACGCAGTATTTT; CDR3: CASSLNRVGDTQYF
J: TRBJ2-1; V: TRBV7-6; D: NA; size: once; DNA: TGTGCCAGCAGCTCCCCGGCGGGTCGAGGCAATGAGCAGTTCTTC; CDR3: CASSSPAGRGNEQFF
J: TRBJ1-1; V: TRBV10-3; D: NA; size: NA; DNA: TGTGCCATCAGTGAGTCCGGGACCGATGAAGCTTTCTTT; CDR3: CAISESGTDEAFF
J: TRBJ2-2; V: TRBV5-1; D: NA; size: NA; DNA: TGCGCCAGCAGCTTTCGGGGGACGGACACCGGGGAGCTGTTTTTT; CDR3: CASSFRGTDTGELFF
J: TRBJ2-4; V: TRBV30; D: TRBD2; size: once; DNA: TGTGCCTGGAGTCTCGGCGGGGGGGTCTTAGACATTCAGTACTTC; CDR3: CAWSLGGGVLDIQYF
J: TRBJ2-1; V: TRBV6-8; D: NA; size: few; DNA: TGTGCCAGCAGTCACACCCTTAGGGGGACGGATGAGCAGTTCTTC; CDR3: CASSHTLRGTDEQFF
J: TRBJ2-1; V: TRBV18; D: TRBD1; size: NA; DNA: TGTGCCAGCTCACCACCGAGGCAGGGGGAGCTTGTCTACAATGAGCAGTTCTTC; CDR3: CASSPPRQGELVYNEQFF
J: TRBJ2-4; V: TRBV6-9; D: NA; size: once; DNA: TGTGCCAGCAGTTGGGACTCTCACCTAGCCAAAAACATTCAGTACTTC; CDR3: CASSWDSHLAKNIQYF
J: TRBJ1-5; V: TRBV19; D: TRBD1; size: NA; DNA: TGTGCCAGTTCTTCCGGGACAGGGGGCCGCAATCAGCCCCAGCATTTT; CDR3: CASSSGTGGRNQPQHF
J: TRBJ1-2; V: TRBV28; D: TRBD1; size: NA; DNA: TGTGCCAGCAGTAGTTCTGGACAGGGGGGAGGTGGCTACACCTTC; CDR3: CASSSSGQGGGGYTF
J: TRBJ2-5; V: TRBV18; D: NA; size: NA; DNA: TGTGCCAGCTCACCACTCAGGGGAGAGACCCAGTACTTC; CDR3: CASSPLRGETQYF
J: TRBJ1-1; V: TRBV18; D: NA; size: NA; DNA: TGTGCCAGCTCACCAGGGGGCAGGACTGAAGCTTTCTTT; CDR3: CASSPGGRTEAFF
J: TRBJ2-1; V: TRBV7-1; D: NA; size: once; DNA: TGTGCCAGCAGCCGGGACATCTACAATGAGCAGTTCTTC; CDR3: CASSRDIYNEQFF
J: TRBJ2-3; V: TRBV29-1; D: TRBD1; size: NA; DNA: TGCAGCGTTAGGACAGGGGGAGCATCAGATACGCAGTATTTT; CDR3: CSVRTGGASDTQYF
J: TRBJ2-3; V: TRBV11-3; D: NA; size: NA; DNA: TGTGCCAGCAGCTTAGGGACATCCTTAGGATCAGATACGCAGTATTTT; CDR3: CASSLGTSLGSDTQYF
J: TRBJ1-5; V: TRBV9; D: NA; size: NA; DNA: TGTGCCAGCAACAGACTCGGGGGTCAGCCCCAGCATTTT; CDR3: CASNRLGGQPQHF
J: TRBJ1-2; V: TRBV19; D: NA; size: NA; DNA: TGTGCCAGTACCCCCCAGCTTTCGGGGGAATATGGCTACACCTTC; CDR3: CASTPQLSGEYGYTF
J: TRBJ1-4; V: TRBV11-3; D: NA; size: NA; DNA: TGTGCCAGCACCAAGGGTGCAACTAATGAAAAACTGTTTTTT; CDR3: CASTKGATNEKLFF
J: TRBJ2-2; V: TRBV6-8; D: NA; size: NA; DNA: TGTGCCAGCAGTTCGACCGGGACTTCGAACACCGGGGAGCTGTTTTTT; CDR3: CASSSTGTSNTGELFF
J: TRBJ1-1; V: TRBV19; D: NA; size: few; DNA: TGTGCCAGTAGTATAGATCGCGGGGGCGGGAACACTGAAGCTTTCTTT; CDR3: CASSIDRGGGNTEAFF
J: TRBJ1-3; V: TRBV11-3; D: NA; size: NA; DNA: TGTGCCAGCAGCCCATACAAGAGCTCTGGAAATACCATATATTTT; CDR3: CASSPYKSSGNTIYF
J: TRBJ2-6; V: TRBV5-1; D: NA; size: NA; DNA: TGCGCCAGCAGCTTGGTAGGCAGCACTGGGGCCAACGTCCTGACTTTC; CDR3: CASSLVGSTGANVLTF
J: TRBJ1-5; V: TRBV19; D: NA; size: NA; DNA: TGTGCCAGTGAGCAAGGGACCCCTGGGGATCAGCCCCAGCATTTT; CDR3: CASEQGTPGDQPQHF
J: TRBJ2-3; V: TRBV7-7; D: NA; size: few; DNA: TGTGCCAGCAGCTTTGGGGGTAGCACAGATACGCAGTATTTT; CDR3: CASSFGGSTDTQYF
J: TRBJ1-3; V: TRBV10-1; D: NA; size: NA; DNA: TGCGCCAGCAACCAGCCCAAGATTAGGATCACTAAACCTGGAAACACCATATATTTT; CDR3: CASNQPKIRITKPGNTIYF